This T cell receptor (beta chain) was captured in a study of T cells in Graves' hyperthyroidism and ophthalmopathy. In the case of this clonotype: The antigen is undetermined.

The study left out patients who had uncontrolled infection, other autoimmune disease, pregnancy or lactation. The source of the PBMCs was over 8.5 ml of fresh peripheral blood. Germline V gives CDR1 SQVTM, CDR2 ANQGSEA. J gave up 1 base and V 3 bases, and 7 bases lay outside the gene matches. The CDR3 loop spans 15 amino acids. RNA transcripts gave rise to amplified TCR beta CDR3 regions. The primer set for the first-round RT-PCR of the TCR CDR3 was HTBI. TCRdb itself ran the multiplex PCR reads through MiXCR, one entry per CDR3 protein. Among about 600,000 distinct CDR3 sequences listed, about 15% were seen once. Overall study results and limits: Blood shared most expanded thyroid clonotypes above 0.001.

The sample comprised blood. This clonotype was sampled from a woman aged 45-65 years with Graves' ophthalmopathy. The chain links TRBV29-1 to TRBJ2-3; TRBD2 aligns across 7 bases. The CDR3 region is CSVDGGRLGTDTQYF. The CDR3 nucleotides read TGCAGCGTTGACGGCGGGAGACTCGGCACAGATACGCAGTATTTT.